This T cell receptor (beta chain) comes out of a study of Ad26.COV2.S vaccination and SARS-CoV-2 variants. Turning to the study itself: Once, or twice with 56 days between doses, Ad26.COV2.S was given intramuscularly.

Study-level results: A substantial breadth of spike-specific CD8+ and CD4+ T cell responses after vaccination has been reported.

The V end was cut by 3 bases, the J end by 9 bases, with 14 bases between. The germline V gene encodes CDR1 KGHDR and CDR2 SFDVKD. The CDR3 runs to 14 residues. Assay: immunoSEQ multiplex PCR; the TCRdb copy retains only in-frame clones and omits some. The sample contains 400,000 to 450,000 clones, around nine tenths of which appear only once. About this clone itself: Its matching antigen is unknown.

Treatment here: about 20 received Ad26.COV2.S at low or high dose, single or two shots; 5 received placebo; per-sample allocation not given. At day 63 after the first vaccine or placebo injection, samples were drawn. Vaccine was an Ad26 vector expressing Wuhan-strain SARS-CoV-2 spike. The specimen was peripheral blood, collected in a trial of Ad26.COV2.S vaccine versus placebo. This sequence originates from a person between 18 and 59 years old who received the Ad26.COV2.S COVID-19 vaccine or a placebo. The genes are TRBV24-1 and TRBJ2-1; D unclear. The CDR3 loop is CATSDGQGVSEQFF. Here the CDR3 DNA reads TGTGCCACCAGTGATGGTCAAGGAGTTAGTGAGCAGTTCTTC.